This is a list of T cell receptor beta chains from one sample in a study of identical twins. TCRdb processed the 5' RACE reads anew with MiXCR; each CDR3 protein has one entry. The sample yields approximately 590,000 distinct CDR3 sequences, over 8.5% seen once. This sample was also put to use in a study of yellow fever vaccine responses in identical twins.

Material: PBMCs. The receptors stem from a woman aged 18-29 years in good health. Each CDR3 is given with its conserved first and last residue. Fields, in order: CDR3 length, J gene, D gene, clone size, V gene, CDR3 protein, CDR3 DNA. The D gene is left open where the match is weak. Clone sizes are given selectively: once, few, many, or a class where the clone is expanded.

>14|TRBJ2-7|TRBD1|few|TRBV20-1
CSAYRDRPLYEQYF
TGCAGTGCCTATCGGGACAGGCCACTCTACGAGCAGTACTTC
>18|TRBJ2-2|TRBD2|many|TRBV20-1
CSARGMGGRAGGTGELFF
TGCAGTGCTAGAGGGATGGGCGGGAGAGCGGGGGGCACCGGGGAGCTGTTTTTT
>17|TRBJ2-1|TRBD2|few|TRBV24-1
CATSDPLAGVVGNEQFF
TGTGCCACCAGTGATCCCCTAGCGGGAGTCGTTGGCAATGAGCAGTTCTTC
>13|TRBJ2-7|.|many|TRBV11-2
CASSLVLAYEQYF
TGTGCCAGCAGCTTAGTATTAGCCTACGAGCAGTACTTC
>13|TRBJ1-1|.|.|TRBV12-3/TRBV12-4
CASSLWDARRAFF
TGTGCCAGCAGTTTGTGGGACGCCCGGCGAGCTTTCTTT
>14|TRBJ1-1|.|many|TRBV24-1
CATSTEGTNTEAFF
TGTGCCACCAGTACGGAGGGCACGAACACTGAAGCTTTCTTT
>15|TRBJ1-3|.|few|TRBV6-1
CASIRGGGSGNTIYF
TGTGCCAGCATCAGAGGAGGGGGCTCTGGAAACACCATATATTTT
>16|TRBJ2-1|TRBD2|few|TRBV15
CATSSRRGADFNEQFF
TGTGCCACCAGCTCCAGGCGGGGGGCCGATTTCAATGAGCAGTTCTTC
>16|TRBJ2-1|.|.|TRBV15
CATSRDRLASFNEQFF
TGTGCCACCAGCAGAGATCGGCTAGCGAGCTTCAATGAGCAGTTCTTC
>16|TRBJ2-3|.|few|TRBV12-3/TRBV12-4
CASSRKGGSITDTQYF
TGTGCCAGCAGCCGTAAGGGTGGGTCCATCACAGATACGCAGTATTTT
>14|TRBJ2-7|.|many|TRBV20-1
CSARDGGTTYEQYF
TGCAGTGCTAGAGATGGCGGGACCACCTACGAGCAGTACTTC
>15|TRBJ2-1|TRBD2|many|TRBV6-2/TRBV6-3
CASSPGTSGSDEQFF
TGTGCCAGCAGTCCCGGGACTAGCGGGAGTGACGAGCAGTTCTTC
>15|TRBJ2-4|.|.|TRBV6-2/TRBV6-3
CASSYGPLDKNIQYF
TGTGCCAGCAGTTACGGACCTTTGGACAAAAACATTCAGTACTTC
>14|TRBJ2-5|.|few|TRBV7-2
CASSLARYQETQYF
TGTGCCAGCAGCCTAGCTAGATACCAAGAGACCCAGTACTTC
>15|TRBJ2-7|TRBD2|many|TRBV6-2/TRBV6-3
CASSYPLAGGYEQYF
TGTGCCAGCAGTTACCCGCTAGCGGGAGGATACGAGCAGTACTTC
>16|TRBJ1-6|.|many|TRBV27
CASSLSGLGSNSPLHF
TGTGCCAGCAGTTTATCCGGGTTGGGGTCAAATTCACCCCTCCACTTT
>14|TRBJ2-1|.|few|TRBV2
CASSLNRPFSEQFF
TGTGCCAGCAGTCTTAATCGACCCTTCTCGGAGCAGTTCTTC
>16|TRBJ2-7|TRBD2|many|TRBV12-3/TRBV12-4
CASSFHLAGGPYEQYF
TGTGCCAGCAGTTTCCACCTAGCGGGGGGGCCCTACGAGCAGTACTTC
>15|TRBJ1-2|.|.|TRBV28
CASSPSVARDYGYTF
TGTGCCAGCAGCCCATCAGTGGCCAGGGACTATGGCTACACCTTC
>15|TRBJ2-1|TRBD2|few|TRBV12-3/TRBV12-4
CASSGPTSGSNEQFF
TGTGCCAGCAGCGGCCCTACTAGCGGGAGTAATGAGCAGTTCTTC
>15|TRBJ2-1|TRBD2|.|TRBV6-1
CASSAVGTSLDEQFF
TGTGCCAGCAGTGCCGTCGGGACTAGTTTGGATGAGCAGTTCTTC
>16|TRBJ2-1|.|many|TRBV28
CASSLGLASSYNEQFF
TGTGCCAGCAGCCTTGGACTCGCGAGCTCCTACAATGAGCAGTTCTTC
>18|TRBJ2-2|.|.|TRBV5-1
CASSGLLGPGLTTGELFF
TGCGCCAGCAGCGGTTTGTTGGGACCGGGACTGACTACCGGGGAGCTGTTTTTT
>14|TRBJ2-3|TRBD1|many|TRBV28
CASSLTGVTDTQYF
TGTGCCAGCAGTTTAACAGGGGTCACAGATACGCAGTATTTT
>16|TRBJ1-4|.|few|TRBV7-9
CASSYGQGQVSEKLFF
TGTGCCAGCAGCTACGGGCAGGGCCAAGTGAGTGAAAAACTGTTTTTT
>14|TRBJ2-3|.|.|TRBV12-3/TRBV12-4
CASRDRPQADTQYF
TGTGCCAGCAGAGACAGGCCCCAAGCAGATACGCAGTATTTT
>15|TRBJ1-1|.|many|TRBV3-1
CASSQGSGTNTEAFF
TGTGCCAGCAGCCAAGGGTCGGGGACGAACACTGAAGCTTTCTTT
>10|TRBJ2-3|.|.|TRBV29-1
CSVVVDTQYF
TGCAGCGTCGTAGTTGATACGCAGTATTTT
>18|TRBJ1-1|TRBD1|many|TRBV12-3/TRBV12-4
CASSLAPEGQDKNTEAFF
TGTGCCAGCAGTTTAGCGCCTGAGGGACAGGACAAGAACACTGAAGCTTTCTTT
>15|TRBJ2-7|TRBD1|.|TRBV14
CASSRRTGGKVEQYF
TGTGCCAGCAGCCGCCGGACAGGGGGGAAGGTCGAGCAGTACTTC
>11|TRBJ2-7|.|many|TRBV12-3/TRBV12-4
CASSHSQEQYF
TGTGCCAGCAGTCATTCCCAAGAGCAGTACTTC
>16|TRBJ2-1|TRBD2|few|TRBV27
CASSSRTSGSFDEQFF
TGTGCCAGCAGTTCACGGACTAGCGGGAGTTTTGATGAGCAGTTCTTC
>17|TRBJ2-6|.|many|TRBV5-1
CASSSQGRVEGANVLTF
TGCGCCAGCAGTTCGCAGGGCAGGGTGGAAGGGGCCAACGTCCTGACTTTC
>16|TRBJ2-1|TRBD1|few|TRBV24-1
CATSDRGQISYNEQFF
TGTGCCACCAGTGATAGGGGACAGATCTCCTACAATGAGCAGTTCTTC
>15|TRBJ2-1|.|many|TRBV28
CASGAGAGSYNEQFF
TGTGCCAGCGGCGCGGGGGCAGGCTCCTACAATGAGCAGTTCTTC
>18|TRBJ2-1|TRBD2|many|TRBV12-3/TRBV12-4
CASSLGLAGGQRYNEQFF
TGTGCCAGCAGTTTAGGTCTAGCGGGAGGGCAGCGCTACAATGAGCAGTTCTTC
>14|TRBJ1-4|TRBD1|few|TRBV12-3/TRBV12-4
CASLLQGVGEKLFF
TGTGCCAGCCTCCTTCAGGGGGTGGGTGAAAAACTGTTTTTT
>14|TRBJ2-3|TRBD1|.|TRBV10-3
CASLRDRGPDTQYF
TGTGCCAGCCTCCGGGACAGGGGACCAGATACGCAGTATTTT
>15|TRBJ1-1|.|few|TRBV5-1
CASSLGYRENTEAFF
TGCGCCAGCAGCTTGGGGTACAGGGAGAACACTGAAGCTTTCTTT
>13|TRBJ2-3|.|.|TRBV2
CASTFLGPDTQYF
TGTGCCAGCACATTCTTGGGGCCAGATACGCAGTATTTT
>15|TRBJ2-3|TRBD2|.|TRBV20-1
CSDRDGRGVTDTQYF
TGCAGTGATAGAGATGGGCGGGGGGTCACAGATACGCAGTATTTT